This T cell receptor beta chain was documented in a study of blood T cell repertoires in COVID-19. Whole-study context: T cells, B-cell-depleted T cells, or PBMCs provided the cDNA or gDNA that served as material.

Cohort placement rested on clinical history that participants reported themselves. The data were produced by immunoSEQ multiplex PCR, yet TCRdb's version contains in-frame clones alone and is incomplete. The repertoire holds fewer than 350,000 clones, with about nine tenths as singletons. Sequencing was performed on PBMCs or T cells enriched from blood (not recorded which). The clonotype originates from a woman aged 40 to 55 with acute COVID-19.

The CDR3 DNA reads TGCAGCGTTGGTTTAGGGACAGGGGCGATAAACACTGAAGCTTTCTTT. Residues: CSVGLGTGAINTEAFF. V gene TRBV29-1 combines with J gene TRBJ1-1; 10 bases are shared with TRBD1. The CDR3 loop spans 16 amino acids. Germline V lookup: CDR1 SQVTM, CDR2 ANQGSEA. The junction had 10 bases not matched to a gene; V was cut back by 4 bases and J by 2 bases.